The 19 T cell receptor beta chains in this list originate from one sample, sequenced in a study of shared clonotypes between healthy human individuals. The repertoire was sequenced with immunoSEQ multiplex PCR; TCRdb's copy has only in-frame clones and lacks some. The data contain more than 400,000 clones, about 72% of them singletons. Sequencing was carried out using PBMCs. These receptors originate from a woman in her forties in good health. Some clones in this sample may be carry-over from other donors' samples.

V usage is TRBV4-2 and J usage is TRBJ2-5, with a possible D match to TRBD2 (7 bases). The germline V gene encodes CDR1 LGHNA and CDR2 YNFKEQ. V was trimmed by 0 bases and J by 4 bases, leaving 18 bases between them. The CDR3 length is 17 residues. In DNA form, the CDR3 reads TGTGCCAGCAGCCAAGACTGGGGGGGGCGAGGGCTAGAGACCCAGTACTTC. Residues: CASSQDWGGRGLETQYF.

The count of this clone is one. The chain combines TRBV27 with TRBJ1-5; D is ambiguous. V was clipped by 4 bases and J by 0 bases, with 13 bases between them. Germline loops: CDR1 MNHEY, CDR2 SMNVEV (reference sequence). The CDR3 consists of 16 residues. CDR3 amino acids: CASSSHRGYSNQPQHF. CDR3 nucleotide sequence: TGTGCCAGCAGTTCCCACCGAGGCTATAGCAATCAGCCCCAGCATTTT.

This chain joins TRBV4-1 and TRBJ1-2; D not certain. V was shortened by 0 bases and J by 8 bases, with 7 bases between the two germline ends. The germline CDR1 and CDR2 sequences are MGHRA and YSYEKL. The CDR3 runs 12 residues. The CDR3 DNA reads as TGCGCCAGCAGCCAAGAGGGAGTGGGCTACACCTTC. Translating it yields CASSQEGVGYTF.

This clone was recorded only once. The V and J genes are TRBV5-5 and TRBJ2-7, with D possibly matching TRBD2 (6 bases). Germline V gene lookup returns CDR1 SGHKS and CDR2 YYEKEE (reference sequence). V dropped 0 bases and J dropped 3 bases, with 13 bases sitting between them. The CDR3 is made up of 15 amino acids. CDR3 loop: CASSLGGTASYEQYF. Here the CDR3 DNA reads TGTGCCAGCAGCTTGGGCGGGACGGCTAGCTACGAGCAGTACTTC.

The table lists this clone with a few counts. The chain uses TRBV13 and TRBJ2-7; D is ambiguous. Germline assignment: CDR1 PRHDT and CDR2 FYEKMQ (reference sequence). CDR3 length: 12 residues. Trimming pared 2 bases from V and 3 bases from J, leaving 5 bases between. The CDR3: CASSLRDYEQYF. The CDR3 nucleotides are TGTGCCAGCAGCTTAAGGGACTACGAGCAGTACTTC. Combining the CDR3 with reference TRBV13 and TRBJ2-7 gives the whole variable domain AAGVIQSPRHLIKEKRETATLKCYPIPRHDTVYWYQQGPGQDPQFLISFYEKMQSDKGSIPDRFSAQQFSDYHSELNMSSLELGDSALYFCASSLRDYEQYFGPGTRLTVT.

The rearrangement uses TRBV6-1 and TRBJ2-5; D is ambiguous. This CDR3 comprises 13 residues. Between the trimmed V and J ends, which lost 8 bases and 5 bases, there was a span of 15 bases. Germline V gene lookup returns CDR1 MNHNS and CDR2 SASEGT. CDR3 sequence: CASQTRVGETQYF. The DNA for the CDR3 is TGTGCCAGCCAGACACGAGTGGGGGAGACCCAGTACTTC.

The CDR3 DNA reads TGTGCCAGCAGGGGGGGCAGGGAAGAGACCCAGTACTTC. Translated, it gives CASRGGREETQYF. This rearrangement joins TRBV7-6 to TRBJ2-5, with D perhaps assigned TRBD1 or TRBD2 (6 bases each). The CDR3 contains 13 residues. Germline V gene sequence: CDR1 SGHVS, CDR2 FNYEAQ. V shed 6 bases and J shed 3 bases, with 11 bases lying between them.

This sequence joins TRBV7-6 and TRBJ2-7, with D possibly TRBD2 on 5 matching bases. Trimming pared 5 bases from V and 7 bases from J, leaving 12 bases between. CDR1 and CDR2 from the germline V gene are SGHVS and FNYEAQ. The length of the CDR3 is 12 residues. The CDR3 loop is CASSRPGEEQYF. The CDR3, as DNA: TGTGCCAGCAGCCGCCCCGGGGAGGAGCAGTACTTC.

The count of this clone is one. The genes are TRBV6-5 and TRBJ1-3; D ambiguous. The CDR3 extends over 15 amino acids. V was clipped by 4 bases and J by 0 bases, with 10 bases between them. Germline V CDR1 and CDR2: MNHEY, SVGAGI. CDR3 sequence: CASSSPRSSGNTIYF. In nucleotides, the CDR3 is TGTGCCAGCAGTTCACCCAGGAGCTCTGGAAACACCATATATTTT.

For this clone: Other nucleotide sequences from this sample produce the same CDR3. The chain couples TRBV7-9 to TRBJ2-5; the D call may be TRBD1 or TRBD2 (7 bases each). Per germline, CDR1 SEHNR and CDR2 FQNEAQ (reference sequence). This CDR3 region has 14 residues. Trimming cost V 5 bases and J 5 bases, with 15 bases left between them. This CDR3 reads CASSPQGGQETQYF. The CDR3 DNA reads TGTGCCAGCAGCCCCCAGGGGGGGCAGGAGACCCAGTACTTC.

V usage is TRBV4-3 and J usage is TRBJ2-2; D gene uncertain. CDR3 length equals 12 residues. Trimming left V 7 bases short and J 4 bases short, with 7 bases between. Germline V gene lookup returns CDR1 LGHNA and CDR2 YSLEER. CDR3 loop: CASNDATGELFF. CDR3 bases: TGCGCCAGCAATGATGCCACCGGGGAGCTGTTTTTT.

This clone was observed a handful of times. Other DNA sequences in the same sample also yield this CDR3. V is TRBV7-2 and J is TRBJ2-7; D ambiguous. This CDR3 has 14 residues. The germline CDR1 and CDR2 sequences are SGHTA and FQGNSA. Trimming shortened V by 1 base and J by 0 bases, and 7 bases separated the two germline ends. The CDR3 spells CASSLGSVSYEQYF. Here the CDR3 DNA reads TGTGCCAGCAGCTTAGGAAGTGTCTCCTACGAGCAGTACTTC.

This chain links TRBV19 with TRBJ1-1; perhaps TRBD1 as D (6 bases). CDR1 and CDR2 from the germline V gene are LNHDA and SQIVND (reference sequence). V was pared by 5 bases and J by 1 base, with 11 bases between. There are 14 residues in the CDR3. CDR3 DNA: TGTGCCAGTAGTGTCCCAGGGGCGAACACTGAAGCTTTCTTT. Residues: CASSVPGANTEAFF. Drawing the rest from reference TRBV19 and TRBJ1-1, the complete variable domain is DGGITQSPKYLFRKEGQNVTLSCEQNLNHDAMYWYRQDPGQGLRLIYYSQIVNDFQKGDIAEGYSVSREKKESFPLTVTSAQKNPTAFYLCASSVPGANTEAFFGQGTRLTVV.

The chain is built from TRBV6-4 and TRBJ2-2; TRBD2 might be the D (6 bases). Trimming left V 6 bases short and J 3 bases short, with 11 bases between. The CDR3 runs 14 residues. Germline lookup yields CDR1 MRHNA and CDR2 SNTAGT. CDR3 DNA sequence: TGTGCCAGCAGCTGGAGGGCGGACACCGGGGAGCTGTTTTTT. It translates to CASSWRADTGELFF.

Only a few counts were recorded for this clone. V gene TRBV7-9 combines with J gene TRBJ1-5; 7 nucleotides line up with TRBD1. Germline V lookup: CDR1 SEHNR, CDR2 FQNEAQ (reference sequence). The CDR3 spans 15 residues. The V and J ends lost 4 bases and 6 bases, in that order; junction bases with no gene match: 9. The CDR3 coding sequence is TGTGCCAGCAGCTCGGACAGGAGTTTTGTTCAGCCCCAGCATTTT. Its translation is CASSSDRSFVQPQHF.

The gene calls are TRBV7-2 and TRBJ1-2, with D perhaps TRBD1 (5 bases). This CDR3 has 14 residues. The V end was cut by 0 bases, the J end by 4 bases, with 9 bases between. CDR1 SGHTA and CDR2 FQGNSA come from the germline V gene. CDR3 amino acids: CASSLAGQGYGYTF. DNA of the CDR3: TGTGCCAGCAGCTTAGCGGGGCAGGGCTATGGCTACACCTTC.

The chain has TRBV5-1 and TRBJ2-6, with D possibly matching TRBD2 (5 bases). The V and J ends lost 0 bases and 0 bases respectively, with 7 bases between them. Germline V gives CDR1 SGHRS, CDR2 YFSETQ. This CDR3 is built from 16 residues. CDR3: CASSLGGSSGANVLTF. Written as DNA, the CDR3 is TGCGCCAGCAGCTTGGGTGGGAGCTCTGGGGCCAACGTCCTGACTTTC.

This chain links TRBV5-5 with TRBJ2-7; maybe TRBD1 (5 bases). CDR3 size: 12 residues. Trimming removed 4 bases from V and 6 bases from J, with 11 bases in between. The germline V gene has CDR1 SGHKS and CDR2 YYEKEE (reference sequence). CDR3 region: CASSGAQGEQYF. CDR3 bases: TGTGCCAGCAGCGGAGCCCAGGGCGAGCAGTACTTC.

This clone was recorded once. Other DNA variants within this sample encode the same CDR3. The chain is built from TRBV28 and TRBJ2-5; the D is unclear. The V and J ends lost 5 bases and 2 bases respectively, with 3 bases between them. Germline V gives CDR1 MDHEN, CDR2 SYDVKM. The CDR3 totals 11 residues. The CDR3 DNA follows: TGTGCCAGCAGTAAGCAAGAGACCCAGTACTTC. Its translation is CASSKQETQYF.